This TCR beta chain was sequenced for a study of OX40 agonist ivuxolimab in advanced cancers. Background on the study: It was ivuxolimab, an agonistic anti-OX40 (CD134) antibody, that patients were treated with. Two patients with cutaneous melanoma and one with hepatocellular carcinoma, three in total, showed partial responses.

The table came from immunoSEQ multiplex PCR; TCRdb's copy has only in-frame clones and leaves some out. This repertoire shows around 80,000 clones, around 80% found once; its top ten account for 5%. Enrollment shut out patients with autoimmune disease history or systemic immunosuppression. This CDR3 is built from 15 residues. Per germline, CDR1 ENHRY and CDR2 SYGVKD. Trimming at V came to 4 bases and at J to 6 bases, leaving 9 bases not matched to a gene. This sequence originates from an adult with an advanced solid tumor such as melanoma, head and neck, liver or kidney cancer. This chain links TRBV10-3 with TRBJ2-1, with TRBD2 matching over 7 bases. Source: CD4+ or CD8+ T cells sorted from blood, taken in a trial of the OX40 agonist ivuxolimab. The CDR3 loop reads CAISAAGDLGNEQFF. The CDR3, as DNA: TGTGCCATCAGTGCCGCGGGAGATCTGGGCAATGAGCAGTTCTTC.